The text below deals with one T cell receptor (beta chain). Its target is unknown. The read stops 3 residues short of the end of the CDR3; the missing end is completed from the germline J gene. Repertoires were generated with immunoSEQ multiplex PCR, while TCRdb's copy carries only in-frame clones and drops some. Recorded for this sample: tens of thousands of clones. This sample is part of a study of Tregs in tolerant kidney transplant recipients. Study-level information: The nonmyeloablative bone marrow transplants came from related graft donors, with transient mixed chimerism.

The V and J ends lost 3 bases and 7 bases respectively, with 14 bases between them. This CDR3 is built from 14 residues. Germline V CDR1 and CDR2: SEHNR, FQNEAQ (reference sequence). Study-wide results and caveats: In tolerant patients, donor-specific Tregs outgrew total Tregs, suggesting antigen-driven expansion. Activated donor B cell expansion appeared to reveal the most relevant donor-specific TCRbeta repertoire.

The input for sequencing was CD4+ T cells from blood, taken before the transplant. This TCR was recovered from a human donor who received a combined kidney and bone marrow transplant. The rearrangement uses TRBV7-9 and TRBJ2-3; tentatively, D is TRBD1 (5 bases). The sequenced CDR3 bases are TGTGCCAGCAGCTTCGGGCAGGGCAGCCATACG. Its translation is CASSFGQGSHT. The entire CDR3 protein is CASSFGQGSHTQYF.